The 3 T cell receptor beta chains presented below share a single source sample, sequenced in a study of T cells in Graves' hyperthyroidism and ophthalmopathy. It was RNA transcripts that yielded the amplified TCR beta CDR3 regions. The TCR CDR3 first-round RT-PCR relied on the HTBI primer set. MiXCR was run by TCRdb on the multiplex PCR reads, yielding one entry per CDR3 protein. The table shows under 400,000 distinct CDR3 sequences, with 15% to 17% occurring only once. The sample consisted of blood. All receptors derive from a woman between 18 and 29 years old with Graves' hyperthyroidism that later progressed to Graves' ophthalmopathy.

This clonotype was counted between two and nine times. The gene calls are TRBV6-5 and TRBJ2-4; 7 nucleotides line up with TRBD1. V trimming: 0 bases; J trimming: 10 bases; junction bases outside the gene matches: 12. Germline CDR1 and CDR2: MNHEY and SVGAGI. The CDR3 is 16 residues long. This chain's CDR3 is CASSYSGQPPRGIQYF. In DNA form, the CDR3 reads TGTGCCAGCAGTTACTCGGGACAGCCACCACGAGGGATTCAGTACTTC.

This clonotype was counted ten times or more. The chain has TRBV6-1 and TRBJ1-4, with a possible D match to TRBD1 (6 bases). The V and J ends lost 1 base and 4 bases respectively, with 13 bases between them. The CDR3 consists of 16 residues. Germline V lookup: CDR1 MNHNS, CDR2 SASEGT. CDR3 DNA sequence: TGTGCCAGCAGTGAAGTGGCTGGACAGATTAATGAAAAACTGTTTTTT. Protein: CASSEVAGQINEKLFF.

This clonotype appeared a few times. This rearrangement joins TRBV7-2 to TRBJ2-5; 11 bases match TRBD1. The CDR3 is made up of 17 amino acids. CDR1 is SGHTA and CDR2 is FQGNSA in the germline V gene. V shed 1 base and J 1 base; nucleotides not matched to a gene: 5. CDR3 coding DNA: TGTGCCAGCAGCTTAGTCGCAGGACAGGGGGCCCAAGAGACCCAGTACTTC. Protein: CASSLVAGQGAQETQYF. Drawing the rest from reference TRBV7-2 and TRBJ2-5, the complete variable domain is GAGVSQSPSNKVTEKGKDVELRCDPISGHTALYWYRQSLGQGLEFLIYFQGNSAPDKSGLPSDRFSAERTGGSVSTLTIQRTQQEDSAVYLCASSLVAGQGAQETQYFGPGTRLLVL.